The next 3 T cell receptor beta chains were all read from a single sample in a study of Tregs in tolerant kidney transplant recipients. No antigens are known for them. Method: immunoSEQ multiplex PCR; TCRdb's copy keeps in-frame clones and lacks some. In the table there are around 16,000 clones, 61% of which are singletons. The sample was Tregs from blood cultured with allogeneic cells. The receptors were sampled from a human donor in good health.

The chain uses TRBV7-2 and TRBJ2-7; 8 bases are shared with TRBD2. The germline V gene encodes CDR1 SGHTA and CDR2 FQGNSA. The CDR3 length is 15 residues. With V trimmed by 0 bases and J by 2 bases, 3 bases remained unmatched. The CDR3 is CASSLAGTSTYEQYF. CDR3 sequence (DNA): TGTGCCAGCAGCTTAGCCGGGACTAGTACCTACGAGCAGTACTTC. Full variable domain (remainder filled in from reference TRBV7-2 and TRBJ2-7): GAGVSQSPSNKVTEKGKDVELRCDPISGHTALYWYRQSLGQGLEFLIYFQGNSAPDKSGLPSDRFSAERTGGSVSTLTIQRTQQEDSAVYLCASSLAGTSTYEQYFGPGTRLTVT.

In its sample, this clone was seen a few times. The J gene is TRBJ1-1, the V gene TRBV18; 7 positions agree with TRBD1. The CDR3 has 14 amino acids. Germline lookup yields CDR1 KGHSH and CDR2 LQKENI. Unmatched junction bases numbered 6, after V lost 4 bases and J lost 4 bases. The CDR3 protein is CASSLLQGFTEAFF. CDR3 DNA sequence: TGTGCCAGCTCACTCTTACAGGGGTTCACTGAAGCTTTCTTT.

Within the sample, this clone is medium-sized (0.01 to 0.1%). V and J are TRBV9 and TRBJ2-1; 10 nucleotides agree with TRBD2. CDR1 and CDR2 (germline): SGDLS, YYNGEE. The length of the CDR3 is 17 residues. The J segment lost 0 bases and the V segment lost 4 bases, leaving 7 bases of the junction unmatched. CDR3 DNA sequence: TGTGCCAGCAGCTATGGATTAGCGGGGGGCTCCTACAATGAGCAGTTCTTC. This translates into CASSYGLAGGSYNEQFF.